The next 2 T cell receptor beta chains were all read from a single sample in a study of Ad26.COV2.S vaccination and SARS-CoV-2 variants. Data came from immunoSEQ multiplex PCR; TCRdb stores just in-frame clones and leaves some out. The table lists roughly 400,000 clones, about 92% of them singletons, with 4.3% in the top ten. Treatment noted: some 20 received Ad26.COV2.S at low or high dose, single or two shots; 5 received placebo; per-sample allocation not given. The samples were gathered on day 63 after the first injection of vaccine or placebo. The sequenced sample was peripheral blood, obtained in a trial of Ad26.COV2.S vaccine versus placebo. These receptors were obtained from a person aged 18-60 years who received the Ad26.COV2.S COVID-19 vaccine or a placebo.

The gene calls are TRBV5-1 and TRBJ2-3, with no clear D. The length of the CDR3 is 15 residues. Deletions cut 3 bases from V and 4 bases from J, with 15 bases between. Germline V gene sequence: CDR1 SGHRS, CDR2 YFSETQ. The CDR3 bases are TGCGCCAGCAGCTCCCCCGTCCGTATCGCAGATACGCAGTATTTT. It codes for CASSSPVRIADTQYF.

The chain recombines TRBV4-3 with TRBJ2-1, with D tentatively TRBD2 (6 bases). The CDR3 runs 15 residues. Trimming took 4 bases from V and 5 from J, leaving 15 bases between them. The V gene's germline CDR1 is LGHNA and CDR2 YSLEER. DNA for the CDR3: TGCGCCAGCAGCCTGAACCGGGACTGGAACAATGAGCAGTTCTTC. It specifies CASSLNRDWNNEQFF.